A single sample is the source of the 20 T cell receptor beta chains below, sequenced in a study of T cells in Graves' hyperthyroidism and ophthalmopathy. From RNA transcripts, TCR beta CDR3 regions were amplified. First-round RT-PCR with HTBI primers amplified the TCR CDR3 region. From the multiplex PCR reads, TCRdb called clonotypes with MiXCR, one entry per CDR3 protein. The sample shows approximately 530,000 distinct CDR3 sequences, 15% to 20% of them seen only once. The sample consisted of blood. The receptor set was obtained from a man in his forties with Graves' ophthalmopathy.

The gene calls are TRBV6-2 or TRBV6-3 and TRBJ1-4; 7 bases agree with TRBD1. The CDR3 covers 17 residues. V lost 2 bases, J lost 4 bases, and 10 bases stayed unmatched. Germline lookup yields CDR1 MNHEY and CDR2 SVGEGT. CDR3 sequence reads: CASSYILGGLRNEKLFF. Here the CDR3 DNA reads TGTGCCAGCAGTTACATTTTAGGGGGCCTCCGTAATGAAAAACTGTTTTTT.

This clonotype was seen many times. The gene calls are TRBV19 and TRBJ1-1; D remains unclear. Germline V gene data show CDR1 as LNHDA and CDR2 as SQIVND (reference sequence). CDR3 size: 14 residues. Trimming shortened V by 3 bases and J by 1 base, and 9 bases separated the two germline ends. CDR3 sequence: CASSIWGWNTEAFF. In DNA form, the CDR3 reads TGTGCCAGTAGTATTTGGGGATGGAACACTGAAGCTTTCTTT.

This clonotype was counted only a few times. V usage is TRBV30 and J usage is TRBJ1-2, with 10 positions matching TRBD1. The CDR3 covers 15 residues. Germline values: CDR1 GTSNPN, CDR2 SVGIG (reference sequence). V shed 1 base, J shed 5 bases, and the junction held 7 bases outside the gene matches. CDR3 sequence reads: CAWSAGTGVKYGYTF. The CDR3 region has the DNA TGTGCCTGGAGTGCAGGGACAGGGGTAAAGTATGGCTACACCTTC.

This clonotype has a handful of counts. The V call is TRBV3-1, the J call TRBJ2-5; D perhaps matches TRBD2 (5 bases). In germline, CDR1 is LGHDT, CDR2 YNNKEL (reference sequence). The V and J ends lost 3 bases and 0 bases respectively, with 14 bases between them. The CDR3 contains 16 residues. The chain's CDR3 is CASSHRGPRYQETQYF. DNA of the CDR3: TGTGCCAGCAGCCATCGCGGGCCGAGGTACCAAGAGACCCAGTACTTC.

The chain links TRBV27 to TRBJ2-5; 8 bases are shared with TRBD2. The trim removed 0 bases at V and 4 bases at J, leaving 7 bases unmatched. CDR3 size: 16 residues. Germline V CDR1 and CDR2: MNHEY, SMNVEV (reference sequence). The CDR3 is CASSLSPGAGGETQYF. Written as DNA, the CDR3 is TGTGCCAGCAGTTTATCACCGGGGGCGGGGGGAGAGACCCAGTACTTC.

The rearrangement joins TRBV6-1 to TRBJ2-2, with D perhaps TRBD1 (5 bases). This CDR3 contains 13 residues. V was pared by 5 bases and J by 5 bases, with 9 bases between. Germline assignment: CDR1 MNHNS and CDR2 SASEGT. Written as DNA, the CDR3 is TGTGCCAGCAGTTGGCCAGGGACCGGGGAGCTGTTTTTT. It encodes CASSWPGTGELFF.

This clonotype was counted a few times. The chain carries TRBV14 and TRBJ2-7; tentative D call: TRBD2 (5 bases). Between the trimmed V and J ends, which lost 4 bases and 2 bases, there was a span of 12 bases. This CDR3 is 14 amino acids long. The germline CDR1 and CDR2 sequences are SGHDN and FVKESK. The CDR3 bases are TGTGCCAGCAGCCCCCGGGATGGACCCTACGAGCAGTACTTC. Translating gives CASSPRDGPYEQYF.

Points on this clonotype: Germline and junction disagree at one end, which may indicate a read error. The V gene is TRBV10-3, the J gene TRBJ2-5, with 8 positions matching TRBD2. The CDR3 covers 15 residues. The germline V gene encodes CDR1 ENHRY and CDR2 SYGVKD. The CDR3 DNA reads as TGTGCCGTCAGCCGGGGACTAGAGGACCAAGAGACCCAGTACTTC. Amino acid sequence: CAVSRGLEDQETQYF.

The chain has TRBV7-2 and TRBJ1-2, with TRBD1 as a possible D gene (6 bases). The CDR3 contains 16 residues. V dropped 1 base and J dropped 4 bases, with 16 bases sitting between them. The germline V gene has CDR1 SGHTA and CDR2 FQGNSA. The CDR3 nucleotides read TGTGCCAGCAGCTTAGGGCCTAAACAGGGACCCTATGGCTACACCTTC. Translated: CASSLGPKQGPYGYTF.

This clonotype was seen at least ten times. This rearrangement joins TRBV7-9 to TRBJ2-7; 11 nucleotides agree with TRBD2. Per germline, CDR1 SEHNR and CDR2 FQNEAQ (reference sequence). The CDR3 length is 19 residues. The ends lost 1 base at V and 6 bases at J; junction bases unmatched: 17. Here the CDR3 DNA reads TGTGCCAGCAGCTTAGATGGGACTAGCGGCAGAGTGTCCCATACCGAGCAGTACTTC. Translation: CASSLDGTSGRVSHTEQYF.

This clonotype was seen ten or more times. The chain links TRBV24-1 to TRBJ2-5; perhaps TRBD1 as D (5 bases). CDR1 KGHDR and CDR2 SFDVKD come from the germline V gene. CDR3 size: 14 residues. V was clipped by 4 bases and J by 5 bases, with 13 bases between them. CDR3 protein: CATSEVGVPETQYF. CDR3 sequence (DNA): TGTGCCACCAGTGAGGTAGGGGTTCCGGAGACCCAGTACTTC.

To note about this clonotype: One base away lies a much larger clone, so this may be a sequencing read error. The CDR3 region has the DNA TGTGCCAGCACTCCGGGGCTAGCGGGACAGGGCATAGATACGCAGTATTTT. Its translation is CASTPGLAGQGIDTQYF. This chain joins TRBV11-2 and TRBJ2-3; D may correspond to TRBD1 or TRBD2 (9 bases each). The V gene's germline CDR1 is SGHAT and CDR2 FQNNGV. The CDR3 has 17 residues. V lost 7 bases and J lost 5, with 25 bases in between.

This clonotype was seen at least ten times. The V and J genes are TRBV3-1 and TRBJ1-1; D may be TRBD1 (6 bases). The germline V gene has CDR1 LGHDT and CDR2 YNNKEL (reference sequence). V lost 1 base and J 8 bases, leaving 8 bases between the germline ends. The CDR3 spans 12 residues. The CDR3 sequence: CASSQGGREAFF. In nucleotides, the CDR3 is TGTGCCAGCAGCCAAGGGGGGCGGGAAGCTTTCTTT.

This clonotype has ten or more counts. The V gene is TRBV3-1, the J gene TRBJ1-2; a weak D match, TRBD1 (6 bases). The length of the CDR3 is 14 residues. The germline CDR1 and CDR2 sequences are LGHDT and YNNKEL (reference sequence). With 1 base removed from V and 8 bases from J, the gap between germline ends came to 14 bases. For the CDR3, the DNA is TGTGCCAGCAGCCAAGGTTGGGACATACTGGGCTACACCTTC. Encoded protein: CASSQGWDILGYTF. Full variable domain (outside the CDR3, taken from reference TRBV3-1 and TRBJ1-2): DTAVSQTPKYLVTQMGNDKSIKCEQNLGHDTMYWYKQDSKKFLKIMFSYNNKELIINETVPNRFSPKSPDKAHLNLHINSLELGDSAVYFCASSQGWDILGYTFGSGTRLTVV.

This clonotype was counted at least ten times. The rearrangement uses TRBV13 and TRBJ2-7; the D call may be TRBD1 or TRBD2 (5 bases each). This CDR3 is 15 amino acids long. V lost 5 bases and J 2 bases, leaving 16 bases between the germline ends. CDR1 PRHDT and CDR2 FYEKMQ come from the germline V gene (reference sequence). The CDR3 DNA reads TGTGCCAGCAGCCCTAGACAGAGAGGGGCCTACGAGCAGTACTTC. It specifies CASSPRQRGAYEQYF.

This clonotype has more than one count but fewer than ten. The V call is TRBV14, the J call TRBJ2-3; D gene ambiguous. The germline CDR1 and CDR2 sequences are SGHDN and FVKESK. There are 15 residues in the CDR3. V lost 1 base, J lost 2 bases, and 10 bases lay in between. The CDR3 sequence is CASSQGISFTDTQYF. The CDR3 region has the DNA TGTGCCAGCAGCCAAGGCATCTCCTTCACAGATACGCAGTATTTT.

Many counts were recorded for this clonotype. The CDR3 sequence: CASSRASGGSDEQFF. CDR3 bases: TGTGCCAGCAGCAGGGCTAGCGGGGGGAGTGATGAGCAGTTCTTC. The chain has TRBV6-1 and TRBJ2-1; 11 bases match TRBD2. Germline trimming cut 6 bases from V and 8 bases from J; bases unmatched to any gene: 9. The CDR3 contains 15 residues. CDR1 and CDR2 from the germline V gene are MNHNS and SASEGT.

The chain uses TRBV9 and TRBJ2-3; D perhaps matches TRBD2 (7 bases). Germline CDR1 reads SGDLS; CDR2 reads YYNGEE. Trimming left V 0 bases short and J 2 bases short, with 13 bases between. CDR3 length: 16 amino acids. DNA for the CDR3: TGTGCCAGCAGCGTAGGTGGGGGGGCGGACACAGATACGCAGTATTTT. This sequence encodes CASSVGGGADTDTQYF.

In its sample, this clonotype was seen many times. This sequence joins TRBV3-1 and TRBJ2-7; D may be TRBD1 or TRBD2 (6 bases each). The CDR3 sequence is 13 residues long. V lost 3 bases to trimming and J lost 9 bases, with 15 bases between them. CDR1 is LGHDT, CDR2 YNNKEL, per germline (reference sequence). The CDR3 DNA sequence: TGTGCCAGCAGCCATGGGGGGCAGTGGGGGCAGTACTTC. Amino acid sequence: CASSHGGQWGQYF.

In its sample, this clonotype was seen many times. The chain joins TRBV18 to TRBJ1-1; perhaps TRBD1 as D (6 bases). The germline CDR1 and CDR2 sequences are KGHSH and LQKENI. The CDR3 totals 14 residues. V was trimmed by 5 bases and J by 1 base, leaving 11 bases between them. CDR3 in amino acids: CASSADSTNTEAFF. CDR3 in DNA: TGTGCCAGCTCAGCGGACAGTACGAACACTGAAGCTTTCTTT.